Listed here are 7 T cell receptor beta chains from one sample, sequenced in a study of blood T cell repertoires in COVID-19. Profiling relied on immunoSEQ multiplex PCR, and the TCRdb table lists in-frame clones only, not all of them. The table shows fewer than 250,000 clones, with around 86% occurring only once. The source material was peripheral blood. These receptors all come from a man between 45 and 60 years old with acute or convalescent COVID-19.

A single count supports this clone. The rearrangement links TRBV7-7 to TRBJ2-2, with 12 bases that match TRBD2. The V gene's germline CDR1 is SSHAT and CDR2 FNYEAQ (reference sequence). V lost 5 bases, J lost 6 bases, and 7 bases stayed unmatched. The CDR3 consists of 16 residues. In nucleotides, the CDR3 is TGTGCCAGCAGCCCGACTAGCGGGGGAACCCCCGGGGAGCTGTTTTTT. Protein: CASSPTSGGTPGELFF.

This clone has at least ten counts. The rearrangement joins TRBV24-1 to TRBJ2-7; D is possibly TRBD1 (6 bases). This CDR3 contains 14 residues. CDR1 and CDR2 (germline): KGHDR, SFDVKD. Trimming took off 0 bases at V and 1 base at J, with 6 bases between the two ends. CDR3 DNA: TGTGCCACCAGTGATTTGACAGGGTCCTACGAGCAGTACTTC. This sequence encodes CATSDLTGSYEQYF.

The rearrangement uses TRBV6-5 and TRBJ2-2; TRBD1 matches at 9 bases. The CDR3 covers 15 residues. Germline assignment: CDR1 MNHEY and CDR2 SVGAGI. Trimming at V came to 6 bases and at J to 3 bases, leaving 5 bases not matched to a gene. CDR3 protein: CASRRTGDYTGELFF. DNA for the CDR3: TGTGCCAGCAGAAGGACAGGGGACTACACCGGGGAGCTGTTTTTT.

J is TRBJ2-1 and V is TRBV10-1; D call uncertain. The CDR3 runs 14 residues. Trimming pared 0 bases from V and 8 bases from J, leaving 11 bases between. Germline CDR1 and CDR2: WNHNN and SYGVQD (reference sequence). DNA of the CDR3: TGCGCCAGCAGTGAGTCTCCCTTAGCCGATGAGCAGTTCTTC. Translated, it gives CASSESPLADEQFF.

Comments on this clone: Other DNA variants within this sample encode the same CDR3. The rearrangement joins TRBV11-2 to TRBJ2-7, with 7 bases aligning to TRBD2. The CDR3 covers 15 residues. V was clipped by 2 bases and J by 2 bases; unmatched bases: 6. CDR1 SGHAT and CDR2 FQNNGV come from the germline V gene. The DNA of the CDR3 is TGTGCCAGCAGCTTAAGGCAGGGAGGGCCCTACGAGCAGTACTTC. Its protein is CASSLRQGGPYEQYF.

The chain has TRBV5-1 and TRBJ1-1, with TRBD1 matching 8 bases. V lost 2 bases and J lost 6; bases outside the gene matches: 9. The germline V gene encodes CDR1 SGHRS and CDR2 YFSETQ. This CDR3 spans 15 amino acids. The CDR3 here is CASSLTGGLRSEAFF. The CDR3 DNA reads TGCGCCAGCAGCTTAACAGGGGGTTTAAGGTCTGAAGCTTTCTTT.

The chain carries TRBV6-5 and TRBJ1-2; D might be TRBD1 (5 bases). CDR3 length: 14 residues. With 8 bases removed from V and 8 bases from J, the gap between germline ends came to 21 bases. Germline V CDR1 and CDR2: MNHEY, SVGAGI. This CDR3 reads CASWGVGGRKGYTF. The CDR3 nucleotides are TGTGCCAGCTGGGGGGTCGGAGGGCGTAAGGGCTACACCTTC.